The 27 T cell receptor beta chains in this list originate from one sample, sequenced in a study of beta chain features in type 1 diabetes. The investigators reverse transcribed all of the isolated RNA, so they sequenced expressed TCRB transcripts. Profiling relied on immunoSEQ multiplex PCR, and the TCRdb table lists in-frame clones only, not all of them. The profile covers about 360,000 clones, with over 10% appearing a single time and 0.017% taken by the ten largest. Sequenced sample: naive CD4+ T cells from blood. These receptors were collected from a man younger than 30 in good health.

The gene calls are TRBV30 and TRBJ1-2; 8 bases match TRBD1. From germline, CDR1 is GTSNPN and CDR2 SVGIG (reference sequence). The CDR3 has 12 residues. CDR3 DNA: TGTGCATTCGGGACAGGTACCTATGGCTACACCTTC. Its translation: CAFGTGTYGYTF.

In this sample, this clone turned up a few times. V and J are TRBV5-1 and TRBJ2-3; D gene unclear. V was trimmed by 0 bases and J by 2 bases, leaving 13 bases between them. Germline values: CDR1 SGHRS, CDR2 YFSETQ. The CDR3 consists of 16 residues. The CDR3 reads CASSLEDAGDTDTQYF. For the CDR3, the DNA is TGCGCCAGCAGCTTGGAAGACGCCGGAGACACAGATACGCAGTATTTT.

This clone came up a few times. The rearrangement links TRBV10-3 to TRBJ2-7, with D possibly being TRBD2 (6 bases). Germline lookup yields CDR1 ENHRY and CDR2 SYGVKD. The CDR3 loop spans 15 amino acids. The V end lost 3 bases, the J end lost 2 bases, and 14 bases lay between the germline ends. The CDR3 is CAISDRDWSTYEQYF. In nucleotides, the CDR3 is TGTGCCATCAGTGACCGGGACTGGTCCACCTACGAGCAGTACTTC.

Written as DNA, the CDR3 is TGTGCCAGCAGTTTTGACAGCTCCTACGAGCAGTACTTC. It specifies CASSFDSSYEQYF. The chain has TRBV28 and TRBJ2-7; a weak D match, TRBD1 (5 bases). V shed 3 bases and J shed 0 bases, with 6 bases lying between them. The CDR3 spans 13 residues. Germline-derived CDR1 and CDR2 are MDHEN and SYDVKM.

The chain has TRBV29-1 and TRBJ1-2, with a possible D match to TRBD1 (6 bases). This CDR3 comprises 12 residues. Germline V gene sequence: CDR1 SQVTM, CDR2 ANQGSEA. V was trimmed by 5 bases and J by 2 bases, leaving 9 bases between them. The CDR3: CSVTDRNYGYTF. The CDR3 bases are TGCAGCGTTACTGACAGGAACTATGGCTACACCTTC.

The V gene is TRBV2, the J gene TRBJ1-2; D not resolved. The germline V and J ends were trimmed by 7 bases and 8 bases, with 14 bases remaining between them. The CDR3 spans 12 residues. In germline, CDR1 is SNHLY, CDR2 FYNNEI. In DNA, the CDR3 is TGTGCCAGCAATCGACATGATTCGGGCTACACCTTC. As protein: CASNRHDSGYTF.

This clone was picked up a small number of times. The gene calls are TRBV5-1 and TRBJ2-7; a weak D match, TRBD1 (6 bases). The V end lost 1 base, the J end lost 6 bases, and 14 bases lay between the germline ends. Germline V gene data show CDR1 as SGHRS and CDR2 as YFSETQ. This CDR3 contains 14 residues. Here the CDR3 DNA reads TGCGCCAGCAGCTTGAGCTCCCCCAGGGGCGAGCAGTACTTC. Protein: CASSLSSPRGEQYF. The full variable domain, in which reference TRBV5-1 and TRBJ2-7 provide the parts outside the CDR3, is KAGVTQTPRYLIKTRGQQVTLSCSPISGHRSVSWYQQTPGQGLQFLFEYFSETQRNKGNFPGRFSGRQFSNSRSEMNVSTLELGDSALYLCASSLSSPRGEQYFGPGTRLTVT.

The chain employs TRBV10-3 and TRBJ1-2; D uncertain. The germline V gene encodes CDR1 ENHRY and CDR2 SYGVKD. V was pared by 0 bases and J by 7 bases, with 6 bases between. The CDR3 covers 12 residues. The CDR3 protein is CAISESQVGYTF. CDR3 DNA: TGTGCCATCAGTGAGTCCCAGGTTGGCTACACCTTC.

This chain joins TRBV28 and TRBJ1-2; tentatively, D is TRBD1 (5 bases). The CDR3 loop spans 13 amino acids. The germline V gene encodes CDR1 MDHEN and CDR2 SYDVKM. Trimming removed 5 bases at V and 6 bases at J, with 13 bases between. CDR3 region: CASSGGVKDGYTF. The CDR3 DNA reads TGTGCCAGCAGTGGGGGGGTTAAGGATGGCTACACCTTC.

In DNA, the CDR3 is TGCGCCAGCAGCTTTTCCGGGACAGGGGCCTACGAGCAGTACTTC. Translating gives CASSFSGTGAYEQYF. The gene calls are TRBV5-1 and TRBJ2-7, with TRBD1 matching over 10 bases. CDR3 length: 15 residues. The J segment lost 2 bases and the V segment lost 2 bases, leaving 4 bases of the junction unmatched. CDR1 SGHRS and CDR2 YFSETQ come from the germline V gene.

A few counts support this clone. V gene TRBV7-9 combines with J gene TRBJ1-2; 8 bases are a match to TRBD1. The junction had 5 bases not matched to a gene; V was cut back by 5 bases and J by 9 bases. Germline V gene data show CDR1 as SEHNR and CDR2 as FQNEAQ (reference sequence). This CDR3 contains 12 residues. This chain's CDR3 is CASSGQGRSYTF. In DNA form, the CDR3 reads TGTGCCAGCAGCGGACAGGGTAGGAGCTACACCTTC.

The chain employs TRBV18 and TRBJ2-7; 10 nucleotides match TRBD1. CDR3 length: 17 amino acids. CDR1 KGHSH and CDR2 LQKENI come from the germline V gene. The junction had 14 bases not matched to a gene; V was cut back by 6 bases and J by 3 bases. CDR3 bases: TGTGCCAGCTCCCCTCTGATGCCGGGACAGGGGAACTACGAGCAGTACTTC. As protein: CASSPLMPGQGNYEQYF.

CDR3 nucleotides: TGTGCCAGCAGTCGGGGACAGCTGAACACTGAAGCTTTCTTT. This gives the protein CASSRGQLNTEAFF. J is TRBJ1-1 and V is TRBV6-6; TRBD1 matches 7 bases. The CDR3 contains 14 residues. V lost 5 bases and J lost 0; bases outside the gene matches: 3. From germline, CDR1 is MNHNY and CDR2 SVGAGI (reference sequence).

CDR3 nucleotide sequence: TGCGCCAGCAGCCCGGGGGCGGGAGCGAACACCGGGGAGCTGTTTTTT. Translation: CASSPGAGANTGELFF. This chain connects TRBV4-1 to TRBJ2-2, with D possibly matching TRBD2 (7 bases). Trimming removed 4 bases from V and 0 bases from J, with 12 bases in between. This CDR3 has 16 amino acids. The V gene's germline CDR1 is MGHRA and CDR2 YSYEKL.

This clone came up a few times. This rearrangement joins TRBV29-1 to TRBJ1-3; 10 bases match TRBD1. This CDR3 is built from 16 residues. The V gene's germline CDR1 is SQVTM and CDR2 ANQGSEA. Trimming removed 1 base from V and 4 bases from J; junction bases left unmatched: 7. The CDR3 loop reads CSVEGQGAKSGNTIYF. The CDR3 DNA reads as TGCAGCGTTGAAGGACAGGGGGCGAAATCGGGAAACACCATATATTTT.

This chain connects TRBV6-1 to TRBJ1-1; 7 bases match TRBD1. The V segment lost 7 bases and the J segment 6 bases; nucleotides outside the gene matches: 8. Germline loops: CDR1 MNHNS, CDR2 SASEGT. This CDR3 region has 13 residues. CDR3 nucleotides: TGTGCCAGCACCAGAACAGGGGAGGCTGAAGCTTTCTTT. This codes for CASTRTGEAEAFF.

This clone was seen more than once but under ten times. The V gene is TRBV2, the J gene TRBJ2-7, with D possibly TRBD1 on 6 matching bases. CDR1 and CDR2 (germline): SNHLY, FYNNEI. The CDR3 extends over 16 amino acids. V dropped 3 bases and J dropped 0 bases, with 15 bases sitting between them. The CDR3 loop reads CASSESGVASSYEQYF. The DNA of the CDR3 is TGTGCCAGCAGTGAGTCAGGGGTGGCTTCCTCCTACGAGCAGTACTTC.

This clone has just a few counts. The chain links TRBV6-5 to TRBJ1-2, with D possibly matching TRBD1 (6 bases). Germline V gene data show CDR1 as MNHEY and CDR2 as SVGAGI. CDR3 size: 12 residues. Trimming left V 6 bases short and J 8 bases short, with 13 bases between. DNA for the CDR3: TGTGCCAGCAGACTCGGACAGCAAGGCTACACCTTC. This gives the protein CASRLGQQGYTF.

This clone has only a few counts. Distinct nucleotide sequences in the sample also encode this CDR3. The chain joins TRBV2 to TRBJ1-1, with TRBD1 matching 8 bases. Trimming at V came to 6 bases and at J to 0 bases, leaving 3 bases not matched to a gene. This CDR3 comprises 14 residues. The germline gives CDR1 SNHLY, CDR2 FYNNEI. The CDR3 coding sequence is TGTGCCAGCAGCGGACAGGGATTGAACACTGAAGCTTTCTTT. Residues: CASSGQGLNTEAFF.

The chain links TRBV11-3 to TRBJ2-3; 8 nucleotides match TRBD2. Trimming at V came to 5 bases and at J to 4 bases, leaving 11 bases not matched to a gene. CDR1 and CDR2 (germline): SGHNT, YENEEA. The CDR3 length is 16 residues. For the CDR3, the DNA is TGTGCCAGCAGCCAGACCTCAGCGGGAGAAGCAGATACGCAGTATTTT. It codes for CASSQTSAGEADTQYF.

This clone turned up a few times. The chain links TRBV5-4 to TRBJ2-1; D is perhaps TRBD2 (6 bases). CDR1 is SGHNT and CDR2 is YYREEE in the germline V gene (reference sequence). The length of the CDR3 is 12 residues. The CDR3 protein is CASGGVVNEQFF. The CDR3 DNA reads TGTGCGTCCGGCGGGGTTGTCAATGAGCAGTTCTTC.

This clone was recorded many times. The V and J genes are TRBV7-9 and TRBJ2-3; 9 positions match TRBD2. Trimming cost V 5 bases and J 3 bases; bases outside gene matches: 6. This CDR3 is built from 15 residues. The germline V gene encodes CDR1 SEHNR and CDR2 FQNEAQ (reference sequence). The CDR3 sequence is CASSLLAGSTDTQYF. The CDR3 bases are TGTGCCAGCAGCCTCCTAGCGGGATCGACAGATACGCAGTATTTT.

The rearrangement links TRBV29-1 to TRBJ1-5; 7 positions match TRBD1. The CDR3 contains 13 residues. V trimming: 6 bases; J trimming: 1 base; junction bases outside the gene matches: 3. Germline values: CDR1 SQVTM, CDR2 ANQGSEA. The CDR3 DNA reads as TGCAGCGTAAAACAGGGGAGCAATCAGCCCCAGCATTTT. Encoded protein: CSVKQGSNQPQHF.

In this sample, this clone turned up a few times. This CDR3 reads CASSQVSAVNYGYTF. CDR3 DNA: TGTGCCAGCAGCCAAGTTTCTGCAGTTAACTATGGCTACACCTTC. V usage is TRBV4-2 and J usage is TRBJ1-2; D gene uncertain. Per germline, CDR1 LGHNA and CDR2 YNFKEQ. There are 15 residues in the CDR3. V lost 1 base and J lost 1, with 10 bases in between.

The CDR3: CASSLTGGDQPQHF. The CDR3 DNA follows: TGTGCCAGCAGCTTAACAGGGGGGGATCAGCCCCAGCATTTT. The gene calls are TRBV7-3 and TRBJ1-5; D might be TRBD1 (6 bases). The germline V and J ends were trimmed by 0 bases and 5 bases, with 8 bases remaining between them. The germline V gene has CDR1 SGHTA and CDR2 FQGTGA. CDR3 length: 14 amino acids.

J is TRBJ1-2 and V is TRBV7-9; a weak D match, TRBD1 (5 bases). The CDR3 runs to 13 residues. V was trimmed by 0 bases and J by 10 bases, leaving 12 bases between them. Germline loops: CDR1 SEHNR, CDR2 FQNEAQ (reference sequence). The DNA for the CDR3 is TGTGCCAGCAGCTTAGCAGGGGCACGCGACTACACCTTC. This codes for CASSLAGARDYTF.

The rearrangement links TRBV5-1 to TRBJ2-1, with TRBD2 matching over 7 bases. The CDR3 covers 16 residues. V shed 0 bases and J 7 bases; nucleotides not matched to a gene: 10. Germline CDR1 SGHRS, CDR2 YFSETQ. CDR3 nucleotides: TGCGCCAGCAGCTTGGATCCGGGCGGGAGTGAGAATGAGCAGTTCTTC. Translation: CASSLDPGGSENEQFF.